This T cell receptor (beta chain) was sequenced in a study of beta chain features in type 1 diabetes. General study points: For cells with high TCR expression, cDNA sequencing could yield over-representation. A moderate, significant TCRB CDR3 shortening appeared in type 1 diabetes across four CD4+ subsets.

Comments on this clone: The antigen remains unidentified.

The V end was cut by 4 bases, the J end by 1 base, with 14 bases between. This CDR3 contains 15 residues. The germline CDR1 and CDR2 sequences are SGDLS and YYNGEE. The isolated RNA, all of it, was reverse transcribed, so expressed TCRB transcripts were what got sequenced. Assay: immunoSEQ multiplex PCR; the TCRdb copy retains only in-frame clones and omits some. In the table there are approximately 130,000 clones, roughly a sixth of which are singletons. The V call is TRBV9, the J call TRBJ1-1, with D unresolved. Sample: central memory CD4+ T cells from blood. The receptor comes from a young man with type 1 diabetes. In DNA, the CDR3 is TGTGCCAGCAGCTCCCGACTTACAGAGAACACTGAAGCTTTCTTT. Translating it yields CASSSRLTENTEAFF.